The clone carrying this T cell receptor beta chain was seen more than once but under ten times. Its target is unknown. This sample is drawn from a study of CD8 T cells in ankylosing spondylitis. Study conclusions and caveats: Blood of patients with ankylosing spondylitis appeared to be characterized by a TCR beta motif of several highly homologous variants. Within matched ankylosing spondylitis synovial fluid, disease-linked clones were reportedly significantly enriched.

V lost 1 base to trimming and J lost 5 bases, with 15 bases between them. The CDR3 covers 16 residues. Germline CDR1 reads LGHDT; CDR2 reads YNNKEL (reference sequence). Each CDR3 protein is one row after TCRdb ran MiXCR on the 5' RACE reads. The sample shows about 340,000 distinct CDR3 sequences, roughly 14% of them seen only once. Sequencing was carried out using blood, either unsorted or a sorted T cell fraction (not recorded which). The V gene is TRBV3-1, the J gene TRBJ2-1; the D call may be TRBD1 or TRBD2 (5 bases each). The receptor was derived from a male donor with ankylosing spondylitis or in good health (not recorded which). CDR3 amino acids: CASSQVGSRGHNEQFF. The CDR3 nucleotides are TGTGCCAGCAGCCAAGTCGGTTCGAGGGGACACAATGAGCAGTTCTTC.